The entry below describes one T cell receptor beta chain. Once RNA had been extracted, it was reverse transcribed into cDNA to act as the sequencing template. The repertoire was sequenced with immunoSEQ multiplex PCR; TCRdb's copy has only in-frame clones and lacks some. The sample contains thousands of clones, approximately 70% of which appear only once. Five patients' CD4+ populations were sorted into CD25+CD127- cells. This specimen comes from a study of CD8+ T cells in alopecia areata. The V gene's germline CDR1 is SGHAT and CDR2 FQNNGV. After removal of 4 bases from V and 4 bases from J, the junction contained 1 base not matched to a gene. The CDR3 sequence is 13 residues long.

This TCR came from a human donor with alopecia areata. The rearrangement uses TRBV11-2 and TRBJ1-5; 7 positions agree with TRBD1. Sequenced input: CD4+ Tregs sorted from blood. Written as DNA, the CDR3 is TGTGCCAGCAGCTCACAGGGGAATCAGCCCCAGCATTTT. Translation gives CASSSQGNQPQHF.